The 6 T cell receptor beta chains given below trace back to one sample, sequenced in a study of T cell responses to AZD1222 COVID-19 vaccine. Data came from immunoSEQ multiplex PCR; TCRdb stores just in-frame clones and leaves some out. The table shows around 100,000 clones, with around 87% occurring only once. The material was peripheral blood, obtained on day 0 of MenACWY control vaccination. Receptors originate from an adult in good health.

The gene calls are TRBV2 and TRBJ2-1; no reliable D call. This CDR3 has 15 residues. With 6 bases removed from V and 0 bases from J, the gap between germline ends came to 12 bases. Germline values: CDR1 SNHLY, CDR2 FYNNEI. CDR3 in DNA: TGTGCCAGCAGGAAGACTGTAAGCTCCTACAATGAGCAGTTCTTC. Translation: CASRKTVSSYNEQFF.

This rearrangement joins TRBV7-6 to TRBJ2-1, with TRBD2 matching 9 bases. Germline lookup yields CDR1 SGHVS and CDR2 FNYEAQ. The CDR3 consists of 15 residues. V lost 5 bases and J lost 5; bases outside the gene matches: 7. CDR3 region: CASSRSGRSNNEQFF. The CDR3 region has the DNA TGTGCCAGCAGCCGAAGCGGGAGGAGTAACAATGAGCAGTTCTTC.

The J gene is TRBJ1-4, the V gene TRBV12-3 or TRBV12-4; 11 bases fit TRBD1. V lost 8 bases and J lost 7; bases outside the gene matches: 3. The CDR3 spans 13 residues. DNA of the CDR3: TGTGCCAGCGCCGGGACAGGGGGTGAAAAACTGTTTTTT. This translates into CASAGTGGEKLFF.

The CDR3 sequence is CASSPRQRPAMNTEAFF. The CDR3 coding sequence is TGTGCCAGCTCACCACGACAGCGCCCGGCTATGAACACTGAAGCTTTCTTT. The chain uses TRBV18 and TRBJ1-1; the D gene is possibly TRBD1 (5 bases). CDR1 and CDR2 from the germline V gene are KGHSH and LQKENI. This CDR3 has 17 amino acids. Trimming shortened V by 1 base and J by 0 bases, and 15 bases separated the two germline ends.

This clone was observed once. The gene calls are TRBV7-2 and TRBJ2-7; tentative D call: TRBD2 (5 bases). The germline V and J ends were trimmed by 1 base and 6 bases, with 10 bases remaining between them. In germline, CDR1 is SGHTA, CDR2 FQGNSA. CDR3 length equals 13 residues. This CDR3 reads CASSLEVRAEQYF. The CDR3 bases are TGTGCCAGCAGCTTAGAGGTGCGGGCCGAGCAGTACTTC.

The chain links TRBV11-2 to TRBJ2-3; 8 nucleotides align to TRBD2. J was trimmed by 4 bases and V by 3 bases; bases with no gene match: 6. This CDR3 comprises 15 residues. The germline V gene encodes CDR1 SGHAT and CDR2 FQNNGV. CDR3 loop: CASSFVIGGADTQYF. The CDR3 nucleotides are TGTGCCAGCAGCTTCGTAATCGGGGGGGCAGATACGCAGTATTTT.